The 14 T cell receptor beta chains given below trace back to one sample, sequenced in a study of T cells in Graves' hyperthyroidism and ophthalmopathy. TCR beta CDR3 regions were amplified from RNA. With the HTBI primer set, the TCR CDR3 went through a first round of RT-PCR. TCRdb itself ran the multiplex PCR reads through MiXCR, one entry per CDR3 protein. The sample yields 500,000 to 600,000 distinct CDR3 sequences, under 60% seen once. Sequenced input: peripheral blood or thyroid tissue (not recorded which). The receptors shown here come from an adult woman with Graves' disease, either hyperthyroidism or ophthalmopathy (not recorded which).

This clonotype was recorded at least ten times. The chain's CDR3 is CASSARRDSYEQYF. CDR3 in DNA: TGTGCCAGCAGCGCCCGGCGGGACTCCTACGAGCAGTACTTC. The chain combines TRBV13 with TRBJ2-7, with a tentative D call TRBD2 (6 bases). Trimming took 5 bases from V and 0 from J, leaving 11 bases between them. The CDR3 has 14 amino acids. Germline loops: CDR1 PRHDT, CDR2 FYEKMQ (reference sequence).

In this sample, this clonotype turned up many times. J is TRBJ2-7 and V is TRBV4-1; TRBD2 aligns across 9 bases. Germline V CDR1 and CDR2: MGHRA, YSYEKL. The CDR3 runs to 17 residues. The trim removed 2 bases at V and 1 base at J, leaving 9 bases unmatched. The CDR3 sequence is CASSQPQGSGRSYEQYF. DNA of the CDR3: TGCGCCAGCAGCCAACCGCAGGGCAGCGGGAGGTCCTACGAGCAGTACTTC.

The genes are TRBV2 and TRBJ1-4, with D perhaps TRBD1 (6 bases). The CDR3 loop spans 15 amino acids. Trimming left V 5 bases short and J 8 bases short, with 18 bases between. Per the germline V gene, CDR1 is SNHLY and CDR2 is FYNNEI. The CDR3 DNA sequence: TGTGCCAGCAGTTCATCCCGGGACATACAGGAAAAACTGTTTTTT. Encoded protein: CASSSSRDIQEKLFF.

Notes on this clonotype: One end of the junction does not line up with germline, which may come from a read error. The V gene is TRBV20-1, the J gene TRBJ2-5; no clear D. CDR3 length: 8 amino acids. Germline V gives CDR1 DFQATT, CDR2 SNEGSKA (reference sequence). The CDR3 coding sequence is TGCAGTGCTAGGGACCGGGACTTC. Encoded protein: CSARDRDF.

V is TRBV7-8 and J is TRBJ1-5; unclear D gene. Germline loops: CDR1 SGHVS, CDR2 FQNEAQ. The CDR3 extends over 14 amino acids. Trimming shortened V by 1 base and J by 5 bases, and 9 bases separated the two germline ends. The CDR3: CASSLDGIHQPQHF. The CDR3 DNA sequence: TGTGCCAGCAGCTTAGACGGGATCCATCAGCCCCAGCATTTT. Combining the CDR3 with reference TRBV7-8 and TRBJ1-5 gives the whole variable domain GAGVSQSPRYKVAKRGQDVALRCDPISGHVSLFWYQQALGQGPEFLTYFQNEAQLDKSGLPSDRFFAERPEGSVSTLKIQRTQQEDSAVYLCASSLDGIHQPQHFGDGTRLSIL.

Ten or more counts support this clonotype. CDR3 bases: TGTGCCATCAGTGGGGACAAGGATAATTCACCCCTCCACTTT. Protein product: CAISGDKDNSPLHF. The genes are TRBV10-3 and TRBJ1-6, with D perhaps matching TRBD1 (6 bases). Per germline, CDR1 ENHRY and CDR2 SYGVKD. The CDR3 consists of 14 residues. Trimming pared 4 bases from V and 5 bases from J, leaving 9 bases between.

This clonotype was counted at least ten times. The V gene is TRBV5-8, the J gene TRBJ2-5, with 13 bases matching TRBD2. CDR3 length: 15 amino acids. With V trimmed by 3 bases and J by 5 bases, 4 bases remained unmatched. Germline V gene lookup returns CDR1 SGHTS and CDR2 YDEGEE. The CDR3 nucleotides are TGTGCCAGCAGCTGGACTAGCGGGAGCGTGGAGACCCAGTACTTC. This gives the protein CASSWTSGSVETQYF.

This clonotype was counted many times. The CDR3 region has the DNA TGTGCCATCAGTGTCCGAGAGGGACAGTATGGCTACACCTTC. Amino acid sequence: CAISVREGQYGYTF. The rearrangement joins TRBV10-3 to TRBJ1-2; 7 nucleotides match TRBD1. V gave up 4 bases and J gave up 5 bases; unmatched junction bases: 7. This CDR3 contains 14 residues. Germline loops: CDR1 ENHRY, CDR2 SYGVKD.

Comments on this clonotype: Just one base apart from a much larger clone, this may be a read error. The V gene is TRBV7-8, the J gene TRBJ2-7; D is perhaps TRBD1 or TRBD2 (6 bases each). Germline CDR1 is SGHVS and CDR2 is FQNEAQ. The length of the CDR3 is 14 residues. Between the trimmed V and J ends, which lost 5 bases and 7 bases, there was a span of 18 bases. CDR3 region: CASSKSDRRGEQYF. CDR3 bases: TGTGCCAGCAGCAAATCCGACAGGAGGGGGGAGCAGTACTTC. The full variable domain, its missing parts supplied by reference TRBV7-8 and TRBJ2-7, is GAGVSQSPRYKVAKRGQDVALRCDPISGHVSLFWYQQALGQGPEFLTYFQNEAQLDKSGLPSDRFFAERPEGSVSTLKIQRTQQEDSAVYLCASSKSDRRGEQYFGPGTRLTVT.

The chain recombines TRBV2 with TRBJ2-2; 13 positions match TRBD2. Germline CDR1 is SNHLY and CDR2 is FYNNEI. Unmatched junction bases numbered 13, after V lost 6 bases and J lost 3 bases. The CDR3 is made up of 19 amino acids. The DNA for the CDR3 is TGTGCCAGCAGCTTCGATCCCGGACTAGCGGGAGTTCACACCGGGGAGCTGTTTTTT. Its translation: CASSFDPGLAGVHTGELFF.

The chain joins TRBV7-9 to TRBJ1-1; no reliable D call. Trimming took off 5 bases at V and 7 bases at J, with 8 bases between the two ends. Germline V lookup: CDR1 SEHNR, CDR2 FQNEAQ (reference sequence). There are 11 residues in the CDR3. Here the CDR3 DNA reads TGTGCCAGCAGCGCCACTATTGAAGCTTTCTTT. Its translation is CASSATIEAFF.

J is TRBJ1-1 and V is TRBV20-1, with TRBD1 matching over 7 bases. V lost 5 bases, J lost 0 bases, and 12 bases stayed unmatched. Germline loops: CDR1 DFQATT, CDR2 SNEGSKA (reference sequence). The CDR3 consists of 16 residues. The CDR3 reads CSASNTGTDLNTEAFF. The CDR3 bases are TGCAGTGCTTCGAATACAGGGACAGATTTGAACACTGAAGCTTTCTTT.

The rearrangement joins TRBV10-3 to TRBJ2-6, with TRBD1 matching 7 bases. The CDR3 runs 15 residues. V dropped 5 bases and J dropped 12; count of bases not matched to a gene: 13. Germline CDR1 reads ENHRY; CDR2 reads SYGVKD. CDR3 coding DNA: TGTGCCATCAGTCACGTAACAGGGGCGAGTAGCGTCCTGACTTTC. It specifies CAISHVTGASSVLTF.

V usage is TRBV7-3 and J usage is TRBJ1-2, with no clear D. CDR1 is SGHTA, CDR2 FQGTGA, per germline. This CDR3 comprises 14 residues. Trimming left V 3 bases short and J 2 bases short, with 10 bases between. Here the CDR3 reads CASSLTSGNYGYTF. Here the CDR3 DNA reads TGTGCCAGCAGCTTGACTAGCGGGAACTATGGCTACACCTTC.